Each of the 17 T cell receptor beta chains below was sequenced from the same sample in a study of B cell selection in AIRE deficiency. Data came from immunoSEQ multiplex PCR; TCRdb stores just in-frame clones and leaves some out. The sample holds fewer than 30,000 clones, just under 97% seen once. The sorted conventional CD4 T cells were gated as CD4+CD127+. Material: conventional CD4+ T cells sorted from PBMCs. Receptors were obtained from a human donor with AIRE deficiency.

The chain uses TRBV6-5 and TRBJ1-1; D ambiguous. V was clipped by 0 bases and J by 2 bases, with 4 bases between them. CDR1 and CDR2 from the germline V gene are MNHEY and SVGAGI. This CDR3 has 13 residues. The CDR3 reads CASSYSTNTEAFF. The CDR3 DNA reads TGTGCCAGCAGTTACTCGACTAACACTGAAGCTTTCTTT.

The rearrangement links TRBV7-2 to TRBJ1-5, with 10 bases fitting TRBD1. J gave up 9 bases and V 9 bases, and 11 bases lay outside the gene matches. This CDR3 contains 14 residues. Germline CDR1 and CDR2: SGHTA and FQGNSA. The CDR3 loop reads CASKKDRGSGPQHF. The DNA of the CDR3 is TGTGCCAGTAAGAAGGACAGGGGGAGCGGGCCCCAGCATTTT.

V is TRBV19 and J is TRBJ1-6; D call uncertain. V lost 6 bases to trimming and J lost 6 bases, with 18 bases between them. Per the germline V gene, CDR1 is LNHDA and CDR2 is SQIVND (reference sequence). This CDR3 region has 16 residues. CDR3 in amino acids: CASSFLSGRANSPLHF. The CDR3 DNA reads TGTGCCAGTAGCTTCCTGTCTGGACGGGCTAATTCACCCCTCCACTTT.

This chain's CDR3 is CASSLTGNTGELFF. The CDR3 bases are TGTGCCAGCAGCCTGACAGGGAACACCGGGGAGCTGTTTTTT. The chain carries TRBV28 and TRBJ2-2, with D perhaps matching TRBD1 (6 bases). Trimming removed 6 bases at V and 1 base at J, with 9 bases between. From germline, CDR1 is MDHEN and CDR2 SYDVKM. This CDR3 spans 14 amino acids.

The chain joins TRBV30 to TRBJ2-3; D is unclear. The V end lost 0 bases, the J end lost 1 base, and 8 bases lay between the germline ends. The CDR3 spans 14 residues. Germline CDR1 reads GTSNPN; CDR2 reads SVGIG (reference sequence). The CDR3: CAWSVKRGTDTQYF. The CDR3 nucleotides are TGTGCCTGGAGTGTTAAACGTGGCACAGATACGCAGTATTTT.

V is TRBV6-5 and J is TRBJ2-1, with D possibly being TRBD1 or TRBD2 (5 bases each). Per the germline V gene, CDR1 is MNHEY and CDR2 is SVGAGI. V lost 0 bases, J lost 2 bases, and 11 bases lay in between. This CDR3 spans 16 amino acids. The CDR3 protein is CASSYSMGVTYNEQFF. CDR3 bases: TGTGCCAGCAGTTACTCGATGGGGGTTACCTACAATGAGCAGTTCTTC.

J is TRBJ2-6 and V is TRBV29-1, with D tentatively TRBD1 (6 bases). CDR3 length: 15 residues. Germline V gene lookup returns CDR1 SQVTM and CDR2 ANQGSEA. Trimming shortened V by 6 bases and J by 0 bases, and 12 bases separated the two germline ends. The chain's CDR3 is CSVRQAPSGANVLTF. The CDR3 DNA follows: TGCAGCGTGAGACAGGCCCCCTCTGGGGCCAACGTCCTGACTTTC.

This sequence joins TRBV19 and TRBJ1-2, with 8 bases lining up with TRBD1. The CDR3 is 15 residues long. J lost 2 bases, V lost 6 bases, and 8 bases had no gene match. The germline gives CDR1 LNHDA, CDR2 SQIVND (reference sequence). The CDR3 loop reads CASRKPGGFNYGYTF. The CDR3 nucleotides read TGTGCCAGTAGGAAACCAGGGGGCTTCAACTATGGCTACACCTTC.

The V gene is TRBV28, the J gene TRBJ1-5; 8 bases agree with TRBD1. The CDR3 runs 18 residues. The germline CDR1 and CDR2 sequences are MDHEN and SYDVKM. J lost 0 bases, V lost 5 bases, and 12 bases had no gene match. CDR3 residues: CASSRGQARPNSNQPQHF. CDR3 bases: TGTGCCAGCAGTAGGGGACAGGCGAGACCGAATAGCAATCAGCCCCAGCATTTT.

This clone was counted once. The chain joins TRBV19 to TRBJ2-7; possible D gene TRBD1, 6 bases. CDR3 length equals 14 residues. Germline values: CDR1 LNHDA, CDR2 SQIVND (reference sequence). Trimming took 0 bases from V and 3 from J, leaving 9 bases between them. The CDR3: CASSIEAGVYEQYF. CDR3 nucleotides: TGTGCCAGTAGTATAGAGGCAGGGGTCTACGAGCAGTACTTC.

The chain employs TRBV5-6 and TRBJ2-1; tentative D call: TRBD2 (6 bases). The V and J ends lost 0 bases and 6 bases respectively, with 10 bases between them. Per germline, CDR1 SGHDT and CDR2 YYEEEE. This CDR3 has 14 amino acids. CDR3 residues: CASSLGLGTNEQFF. The CDR3 DNA reads TGTGCCAGCAGCTTGGGACTAGGGACCAATGAGCAGTTCTTC.

As to this clone: Relative to the germline gene, one junction end is altered; a read error may explain this. In nucleotides, the CDR3 is TGTGCCAGCTCACGGAAACTGCTAACAGGGGAGAACGCTGAAGCTTTCTTT. This gives the protein CASSRKLLTGENAEAFF. V gene TRBV18 combines with J gene TRBJ1-1; 7 nucleotides align to TRBD1. The CDR3 sequence is 17 residues long. Germline CDR1 is KGHSH and CDR2 is LQKENI. Full variable domain (rest looked up from reference TRBV18 and TRBJ1-1): NAGVMQNPRHLVRRRGQEARLRCSPMKGHSHVYWYRQLPEEGLKFMVYLQKENIIDESGMPKERFSAEFPKEGPSILRIQQVVRGDSAAYFCASSRKLLTGENAEAFFGQGTRLTVV.

The rearrangement links TRBV11-2 to TRBJ2-5; D remains ambiguous. CDR3 length: 15 amino acids. The V end lost 2 bases, the J end lost 1 base, and 11 bases lay between the germline ends. Germline-derived CDR1 and CDR2 are SGHAT and FQNNGV. The CDR3 DNA reads as TGTGCCAGCAGCTTAACGTGGGCGGCCCAAGAGACCCAGTACTTC. It encodes CASSLTWAAQETQYF.

The chain links TRBV7-2 to TRBJ1-1, with D hard to call. The CDR3 totals 17 residues. Trimming stripped 2 bases from V and 2 bases from J, with 18 bases between. Germline assignment: CDR1 SGHTA and CDR2 FQGNSA. CDR3 sequence: CASSLSGSGWPNTEAFF. CDR3 coding DNA: TGTGCCAGCAGCTTAAGCGGCAGTGGATGGCCCAACACTGAAGCTTTCTTT.

The J gene is TRBJ1-2, the V gene TRBV28, with a weak D call TRBD1 (6 bases). Per germline, CDR1 MDHEN and CDR2 SYDVKM. Trimming pared 3 bases from V and 2 bases from J, leaving 16 bases between. This CDR3 region has 16 residues. In nucleotides, the CDR3 is TGTGCCAGCAGTTTGGGGGGGGCAGACCTCAACTATGGCTACACCTTC. This encodes CASSLGGADLNYGYTF.

The CDR3: CASSVRAKNTGELFF. In DNA form, the CDR3 reads TGTGCCAGCAGTGTCCGGGCCAAGAACACCGGGGAGCTGTTTTTT. This chain connects TRBV6-6 to TRBJ2-2; no reliable D call. V gave up 5 bases and J gave up 1 base, with 11 bases separating them. Per germline, CDR1 MNHNY and CDR2 SVGAGI (reference sequence). The CDR3 has 15 amino acids.

This clone was recorded only once. The rearrangement joins TRBV11-3 to TRBJ2-1; 8 nucleotides align to TRBD2. Germline lookup yields CDR1 SGHNT and CDR2 YENEEA. With V trimmed by 3 bases and J by 7 bases, 8 bases remained unmatched. The CDR3 is 15 residues long. CDR3 sequence reads: CASSFPREGQNEQFF. In DNA, the CDR3 is TGTGCCAGCAGCTTCCCCCGGGAGGGCCAGAATGAGCAGTTCTTC. Looking up the rest from reference TRBV11-3 and TRBJ2-1 gives the full variable domain: EAGVVQSPRYKIIEKKQPVAFWCNPISGHNTLYWYLQNLGQGPELLIRYENEEAVDDSQLPKDRFSAERLKGVDSTLKIQPAELGDSAVYLCASSFPREGQNEQFFGPGTRLTVL.